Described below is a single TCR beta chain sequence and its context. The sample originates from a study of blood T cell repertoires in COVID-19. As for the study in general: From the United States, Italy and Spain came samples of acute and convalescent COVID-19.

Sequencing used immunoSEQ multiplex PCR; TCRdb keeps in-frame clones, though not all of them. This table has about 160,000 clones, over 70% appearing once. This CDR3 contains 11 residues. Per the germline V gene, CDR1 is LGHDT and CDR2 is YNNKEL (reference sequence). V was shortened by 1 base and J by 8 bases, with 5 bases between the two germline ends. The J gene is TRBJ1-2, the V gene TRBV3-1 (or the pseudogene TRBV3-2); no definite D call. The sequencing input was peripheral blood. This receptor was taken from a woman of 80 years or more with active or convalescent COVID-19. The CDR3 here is CASSQARGYTF. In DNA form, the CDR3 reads TGTGCCAGCAGCCAAGCCCGGGGCTACACCTTC.